Listed here are 27 T cell receptor beta chains from one sample, sequenced in a study of T cell responses to AZD1222 COVID-19 vaccine. TCRdb's table, derived via immunoSEQ multiplex PCR, lists solely in-frame clones and lacks some. The sample contains roughly 150,000 clones, around 92% of which appear only once. Sample: peripheral blood, taken on day 0 of AZD1222 vaccination. These receptors originate from an adult in good health.

This clone occurred a few times. The V call is TRBV13, the J call TRBJ2-7; 14 bases are a match to TRBD2. The CDR3 sequence is 16 residues long. CDR1 and CDR2 (germline): PRHDT, FYEKMQ (reference sequence). Trimming at V came to 3 bases and at J to 0 bases, leaving 1 base not matched to a gene. The CDR3 is CASSFGTSGGSYEQYF. As DNA, the CDR3 is TGTGCCAGCAGCTTCGGGACTAGCGGGGGCTCCTACGAGCAGTACTTC.

The chain uses TRBV19 and TRBJ1-2; D gene uncertain. The CDR3 has 15 amino acids. The V end lost 5 bases, the J end lost 2 bases, and 15 bases lay between the germline ends. The V gene's germline CDR1 is LNHDA and CDR2 SQIVND (reference sequence). Here the CDR3 DNA reads TGTGCCAGTAGTCCCCCGACGGCTTCCAACTATGGCTACACCTTC. Translating gives CASSPPTASNYGYTF.

This chain connects TRBV29-1 to TRBJ1-1; D possibly corresponds to TRBD1 (6 bases). The CDR3 sequence is 15 residues long. CDR1 is SQVTM, CDR2 ANQGSEA, per germline. V was pared by 1 base and J by 3 bases, with 15 bases between. The CDR3 reads CSVEGMGGADTEAFF. The CDR3 DNA reads as TGCAGCGTTGAAGGTATGGGGGGCGCCGACACTGAAGCTTTCTTT.

The CDR3 region has the DNA TGTGCCACCAGACACGAAGAGACCCAGTACTTC. As protein: CATRHEETQYF. V usage is TRBV24-1 and J usage is TRBJ2-5, with D hard to call. V gave up 7 bases and J gave up 3 bases, with 5 bases separating them. CDR1 and CDR2 from the germline V gene are KGHDR and SFDVKD. This CDR3 is 11 amino acids long.

The V call is TRBV30, the J call TRBJ1-1; no clear D gene. The CDR3 has 13 residues. Germline CDR1 and CDR2: GTSNPN and SVGIG (reference sequence). V was trimmed by 0 bases and J by 4 bases, leaving 9 bases between them. The CDR3: CAWSVQHGTEAFF. The CDR3 DNA is TGTGCCTGGAGTGTACAGCACGGCACTGAAGCTTTCTTT.

V gene TRBV18 combines with J gene TRBJ1-1, with TRBD1 matching 9 bases. V gave up 0 bases and J gave up 10 bases; unmatched junction bases: 3. Germline values: CDR1 KGHSH, CDR2 LQKENI. There are 13 residues in the CDR3. The CDR3 DNA sequence: TGTGCCAGCTCACCACCGGGGGGACAGGGAGCTTTCTTT. Translation gives CASSPPGGQGAFF.

The rearrangement uses TRBV9 and TRBJ2-1; 8 bases match TRBD1. Germline V gives CDR1 SGDLS, CDR2 YYNGEE. The V gene end was trimmed by 3 bases and the J gene end by 5 bases; junction bases not matched to a gene: 7. CDR3 length: 15 residues. CDR3 coding DNA: TGTGCCAGCAGCGCGGGCCGGGACAGGAACAATGAGCAGTTCTTC. This encodes CASSAGRDRNNEQFF.

The gene calls are TRBV6-5 and TRBJ2-1; the match to TRBD1 covers 8 bases. The CDR3 sequence is 13 residues long. The germline gives CDR1 MNHEY, CDR2 SVGAGI. The V gene end was trimmed by 7 bases and the J gene end by 6 bases; junction bases not matched to a gene: 5. The DNA for the CDR3 is TGTGCCAGCAATAAACAGGGGGTCAATGAGCAGTTCTTC. Translating gives CASNKQGVNEQFF.

The gene calls are TRBV4-1 and TRBJ2-3; D call uncertain. The V gene lost 6 bases and the J gene lost 3 bases, with 19 bases spanning the gap. Germline CDR1 is MGHRA and CDR2 is YSYEKL. The CDR3 length is 16 residues. CDR3 bases: TGCGCCAGCAGTCGACTGGCGTTCATTAGTACAGATACGCAGTATTTT. Translated, it gives CASSRLAFISTDTQYF.

V gene TRBV24-1 combines with J gene TRBJ2-7, with 7 bases aligning to TRBD2. Germline-derived CDR1 and CDR2 are KGHDR and SFDVKD. The CDR3 has 16 residues. Trimming at V came to 3 bases and at J to 2 bases, leaving 9 bases not matched to a gene. CDR3 region: CATSDESSGNPYEQYF. The CDR3 DNA follows: TGTGCCACCAGTGATGAATCTAGCGGTAATCCCTACGAGCAGTACTTC.

This chain links TRBV28 with TRBJ1-1; D possibly corresponds to TRBD1 (5 bases). The CDR3 is 13 residues long. Germline assignment: CDR1 MDHEN and CDR2 SYDVKM. Trimming removed 2 bases at V and 12 bases at J, with 16 bases between. CDR3 amino acids: CASSLPEVGGSFF. The CDR3 DNA reads TGTGCCAGCAGTTTACCCGAGGTTGGGGGTTCTTTCTTT.

The CDR3 bases are TGCGCCAGCAGCCAGACGACAGTTTCTGGGGCCAACGTCCTGACTTTC. This codes for CASSQTTVSGANVLTF. V usage is TRBV5-1 and J usage is TRBJ2-6, with a possible D match to TRBD1 (5 bases). CDR1 and CDR2 (germline): SGHRS, YFSETQ. Trimming cost V 4 bases and J 1 base, with 12 bases left between them. The length of the CDR3 is 16 residues.

The rearrangement links TRBV7-2 to TRBJ2-2; the D is unclear. Germline loops: CDR1 SGHTA, CDR2 FQGNSA. V was clipped by 6 bases and J by 1 base, with 9 bases between them. The CDR3 has 14 amino acids. The CDR3 here is CASRPTVNTGELFF. CDR3 coding DNA: TGTGCCAGCAGGCCTACAGTGAACACCGGGGAGCTGTTTTTT.

The chain combines TRBV28 with TRBJ2-3; D call uncertain. Germline V CDR1 and CDR2: MDHEN, SYDVKM. Trimming removed 3 bases from V and 9 bases from J, with 10 bases in between. The CDR3 consists of 12 residues. CDR3: CASSFRVGTQYF. In nucleotides, the CDR3 is TGTGCCAGCAGTTTTAGGGTGGGCACGCAGTATTTT.

The J gene is TRBJ1-2, the V gene TRBV5-6; no definite D call. This CDR3 is built from 11 residues. Germline CDR1 is SGHDT and CDR2 is YYEEEE. The V and J ends lost 5 bases and 4 bases respectively, with 6 bases between them. CDR3 region: CASRGGYGYTF. The CDR3 DNA is TGTGCCAGCAGAGGAGGCTATGGCTACACCTTC.

The chain combines TRBV2 with TRBJ1-2; D is possibly TRBD1 (6 bases). Germline values: CDR1 SNHLY, CDR2 FYNNEI. V was pared by 2 bases and J by 7 bases, with 11 bases between. CDR3 length: 13 amino acids. The CDR3 loop is CASSERGASGYTF. DNA of the CDR3: TGTGCCAGCAGTGAACGGGGGGCGTCTGGCTACACCTTC. The whole variable domain, filled in from reference TRBV2 and TRBJ1-2, reads EPEVTQTPSHQVTQMGQEVILRCVPISNHLYFYWYRQILGQKVEFLVSFYNNEISEKSEIFDDQFSVERPDGSNFTLKIRSTKLEDSAMYFCASSERGASGYTFGSGTRLTVV.

The V gene is TRBV27, the J gene TRBJ1-4; possibly TRBD1 for D (5 bases). The CDR3 extends over 14 amino acids. CDR1 is MNHEY and CDR2 is SMNVEV in the germline V gene (reference sequence). V lost 6 bases and J 4 bases, leaving 12 bases between the germline ends. The DNA for the CDR3 is TGTGCCAGCAGCACAAACAGGCTTAATGAAAAACTGTTTTTT. Its translation is CASSTNRLNEKLFF.

The chain couples TRBV7-9 to TRBJ2-3; D may match TRBD1 or TRBD2 (5 bases each). Trimming pared 11 bases from V and 0 bases from J, leaving 12 bases between. The CDR3 sequence is 13 residues long. Germline V gene sequence: CDR1 SEHNR, CDR2 FQNEAQ (reference sequence). The DNA of the CDR3 is TGTGCCTTTGGGACGACTAGCACAGATACGCAGTATTTT. Protein sequence: CAFGTTSTDTQYF.

This chain uses TRBV10-3 with TRBJ1-4; no firm D call. V was pared by 6 bases and J by 0 bases, with 11 bases between. This CDR3 is 15 amino acids long. CDR1 ENHRY and CDR2 SYGVKD come from the germline V gene. Here the CDR3 reads CAIRPGFATNEKLFF. CDR3 sequence (DNA): TGTGCCATCAGACCGGGCTTTGCAACTAATGAAAAACTGTTTTTT.

This sequence joins TRBV7-9 and TRBJ1-2; D unclear. Germline V gene lookup returns CDR1 SEHNR and CDR2 FQNEAQ (reference sequence). V lost 5 bases and J 1 base, leaving 14 bases between the germline ends. This CDR3 comprises 15 residues. The CDR3 is CASSEKRTVNYGYTF. As DNA, the CDR3 is TGTGCCAGCAGCGAAAAGAGAACAGTTAACTATGGCTACACCTTC.

This chain links TRBV6-5 with TRBJ1-6; 7 nucleotides align to TRBD1. The CDR3 loop spans 12 amino acids. Germline V CDR1 and CDR2: MNHEY, SVGAGI. The V and J ends lost 5 bases and 14 bases, in that order; junction bases with no gene match: 6. CDR3 loop: CASSRQGLALHF. For the CDR3, the DNA is TGTGCCAGCAGTCGACAGGGTTTGGCCCTCCACTTT.

The J gene is TRBJ1-4, the V gene TRBV7-9; no clear D. The CDR3 has 13 amino acids. V dropped 2 bases and J dropped 7 bases, with 8 bases sitting between them. CDR1 SEHNR and CDR2 FQNEAQ come from the germline V gene (reference sequence). The CDR3 bases are TGTGCCAGCAGCTTATCGGGCGGTGAAAAACTGTTTTTT. It encodes CASSLSGGEKLFF. Using reference TRBV7-9 and TRBJ1-4 for the parts outside the CDR3, the full variable domain is DTGVSQNPRHKITKRGQNVTFRCDPISEHNRLYWYRQTLGQGPEFLTYFQNEAQLEKSRLLSDRFSAERPKGSFSTLEIQRTEQGDSAMYLCASSLSGGEKLFFGSGTQLSVL.

CDR3 amino acids: CASSQAGGSGELFF. The CDR3, as DNA: TGTGCCAGCAGCCAAGCCGGGGGGAGCGGGGAGCTGTTTTTT. The chain employs TRBV3-1 (or the pseudogene TRBV3-2) and TRBJ2-2; 7 bases fit TRBD2. This CDR3 region has 14 residues. The V gene end was trimmed by 1 base and the J gene end by 7 bases; junction bases not matched to a gene: 3. Germline CDR1 reads LGHDT; CDR2 reads YNNKEL (reference sequence).

Worth noting for this clone: This may arise from a read error, as a much more abundant clone is one base away. At the DNA level, this CDR3 is encoded by other sequences in the same sample as well. The chain links TRBV7-2 to TRBJ2-3; 9 bases map to TRBD2. V lost 1 base and J lost 1; bases outside the gene matches: 0. CDR3 length equals 15 residues. Germline V gene data show CDR1 as SGHTA and CDR2 as FQGNSA. The CDR3: CASSLGLAGTDTQYF. The CDR3 region has the DNA TGTGCCAGCAGCTTAGGACTAGCGGGCACAGATACGCAGTATTTT.

The chain is built from TRBV6-5 and TRBJ1-2, with 7 bases aligning to TRBD1. In germline, CDR1 is MNHEY, CDR2 SVGAGI. With 0 bases clipped from V and 4 bases from J, the junction kept 8 bases outside the gene matches. The CDR3 runs 16 residues. CDR3 loop: CASSYSPDRIPYGYTF. The CDR3, as DNA: TGTGCCAGCAGTTACTCCCCGGACAGGATCCCCTATGGCTACACCTTC.

The rearrangement links TRBV29-1 to TRBJ1-1, with TRBD1 identical over 9 bases. The CDR3 length is 14 residues. J lost 7 bases, V lost 3 bases, and 9 bases had no gene match. Looked up from germline, CDR1 is SQVTM and CDR2 is ANQGSEA. The CDR3 region is CSVDDRDRAVEAFF. The CDR3 DNA is TGCAGCGTTGATGACCGGGACAGGGCAGTTGAAGCTTTCTTT. Full variable domain (missing parts from reference TRBV29-1 and TRBJ1-1): SAVISQKPSRDICQRGTSLTIQCQVDSQVTMMFWYRQQPGQSLTLIATANQGSEATYESGFVIDKFPISRPNLTFSTLTVSNMSPEDSSIYLCSVDDRDRAVEAFFGQGTRLTVV.

V gene TRBV4-3 combines with J gene TRBJ2-2; the D is unclear. V was trimmed by 0 bases and J by 1 base, leaving 18 bases between them. The CDR3 extends over 19 amino acids. CDR1 and CDR2 from the germline V gene are LGHNA and YSLEER. This CDR3 is CASSQDTTRTFLNTGELFF. CDR3 DNA sequence: TGCGCCAGCAGCCAAGATACGACCCGAACTTTTTTGAACACCGGGGAGCTGTTTTTT.